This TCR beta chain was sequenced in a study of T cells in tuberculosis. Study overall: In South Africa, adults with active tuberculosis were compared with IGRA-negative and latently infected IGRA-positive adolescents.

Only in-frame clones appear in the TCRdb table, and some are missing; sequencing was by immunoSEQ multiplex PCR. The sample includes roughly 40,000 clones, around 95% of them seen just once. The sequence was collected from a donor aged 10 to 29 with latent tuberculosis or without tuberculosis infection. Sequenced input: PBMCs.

In nucleotides, the CDR3 is TGTGCCAGCAGCTTGAGGGCTTTTGGGGGCAGTGAGACCCAGTACTTC. It specifies CASSLRAFGGSETQYF. This chain links TRBV5-6 with TRBJ2-5; maybe TRBD1 (6 bases). This CDR3 spans 16 amino acids. Germline V gene sequence: CDR1 SGHDT, CDR2 YYEEEE. V was shortened by 1 base and J by 5 bases, with 18 bases between the two germline ends.